This T cell receptor (beta chain) was obtained from a study of blood T cell repertoires in COVID-19 (dated by TCRdb to 2019 to 2021). For context, the study as a whole: Samples covering the acute and convalescent phases of COVID-19 were provided by collaborators in the United States, Italy and Spain. The material from the prospective study consisted of cDNA or gDNA derived from T cells, B-cell-depleted T cells, or PBMCs. Subjects who had been exposed to COVID-19, were actively infected with it, or had recovered from it provided the deeply sampled blood TCRbeta repertoires that made up the dataset. The repertoires were released in a freely available public database intended as a resource for research on the immune response to SARS-CoV-2. Samples were obtained from the ongoing ImmuneRACE study (first 160 participants) and from 1,254 subjects provided by 6 global collaborators. Nearly every sample came with metadata listing a de-identified subject ID, COVID-19 status, age in years and sex. HLA class I and class II types, where available, came from metadata supplied by the sample provider rather than from assay-based typing. What the work shows at the level of the full study, not this receptor alone: How much clinical and demographic metadata was included differed by source and by participant, and the metadata was provided uncurated.

Concerning this clone: The specificity of this receptor is unknown. The sample holds no much larger clone one base away, and base qualities are not on file.

In Seattle, one collaborating source enrolled patients while the infection was active and tracked those patients longitudinally over the course of disease. Each collaborating institution followed its own protocols to collect whole blood in K2EDTA tubes. For TCRbeta analysis, collaborators shipped samples as frozen whole blood, isolated PBMCs, or DNA extracted from either of those sample types. TCRbeta CDR3 regions were amplified from genomic DNA by means of the immunoSEQ Assay, a bias-controlled multiplex PCR. Per the authors' processing: Within the assay, amplification of reference gene primers was used to estimate how many nucleated cells each sample contained. Sequence reads were collapsed and filtered to measure the absolute abundance of every unique TCRbeta CDR3 rearrangement. Productive Simpson clonality was computed per sample as the square root of Simpson's diversity index over productive rearrangements. The table comes from immuneACCESS by way of TCRdb, which keeps in-frame sequences with V and J called. Part of the clones is missing from these tables; in studies checked, under half for an unresolved V gene and the rest for unknown reasons. V, J and clone size reflect that table, while D and trimming were determined from the DNA. The sample profile shows 46,000 or so clones; 80% to 90% of them were found once. Around 32% of the sample is held by the ten biggest clonotypes.

From a lookup of the germline V gene (reference sequence), CDR1 and CDR2 are MNHEY and SMNVEV. V is pared back by 6 bases and J by 6 bases, with 10 bases lying between the germline termini. Reading from cysteine to phenylalanine, the CDR3 counts 12 amino acids. The CDR3 DNA has 36 bases and is translated from base 1. The sequence came from a woman aged 80 or over with COVID-19, enrolled during active disease. Recombination connected TRBV27 to TRBJ2-3, with the D gene uncertain. The material sequenced was peripheral blood. The sequence in DNA is TGTGCCAGCAGCCGACTCGGGGATACGCAGTATTTT. It encodes CASSRLGDTQYF.